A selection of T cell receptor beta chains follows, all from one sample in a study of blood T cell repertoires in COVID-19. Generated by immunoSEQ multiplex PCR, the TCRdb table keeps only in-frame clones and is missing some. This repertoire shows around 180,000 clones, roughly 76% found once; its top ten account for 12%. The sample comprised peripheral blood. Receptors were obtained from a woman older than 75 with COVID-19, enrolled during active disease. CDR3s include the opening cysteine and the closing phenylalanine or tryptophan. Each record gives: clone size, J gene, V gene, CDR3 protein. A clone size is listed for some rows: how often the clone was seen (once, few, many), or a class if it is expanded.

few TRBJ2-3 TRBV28 CASSLPQGDESDTQYF
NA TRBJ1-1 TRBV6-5 CASSRFGVNTEAFF
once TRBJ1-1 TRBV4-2 CASTVDRPNTEAFF
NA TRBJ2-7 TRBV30 CAWSVSYEQYF
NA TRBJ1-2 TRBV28 CASRSTGDYGYTF
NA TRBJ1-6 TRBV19 CASSIPGGNSPLHF
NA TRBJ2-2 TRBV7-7 CASSHKGHVNTGELFF
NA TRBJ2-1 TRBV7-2 CASSPSRDSNEQFF
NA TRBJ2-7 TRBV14 CASSQWTGTEPYEQYF
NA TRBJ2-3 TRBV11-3 CASSTNTGALPHTTQYF
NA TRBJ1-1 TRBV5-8 CASSPMTVPAFF
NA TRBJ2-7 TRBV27 CASSLAPGTVQYF
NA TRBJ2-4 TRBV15 CATSRDQTGLNIQYF
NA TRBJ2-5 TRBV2 CASSVDRAQETQYF
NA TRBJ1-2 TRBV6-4 CASSERTGYGYTF
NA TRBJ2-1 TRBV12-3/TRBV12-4 CASGQRVREQFF
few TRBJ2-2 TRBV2 CASTPSGNTGELFF
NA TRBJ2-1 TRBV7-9 CASSLLAVEYNEQFF
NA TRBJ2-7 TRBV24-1 CATSGSPGQGHYEQYF
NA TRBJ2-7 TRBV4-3 CASSQDIGPYEQYF
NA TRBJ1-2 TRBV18 CASSPQTGHHLYGYTF
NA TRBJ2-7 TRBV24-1 CATSEAGLTGEQYF
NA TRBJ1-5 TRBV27 CASRPNRSNQSQHF
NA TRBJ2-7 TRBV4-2 CASSQEFTGGIDEQYF
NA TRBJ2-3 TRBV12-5 CASGFGTIGTDTQYF
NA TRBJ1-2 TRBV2 CASSGLDSHRQSNYGYTF
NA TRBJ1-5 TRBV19 CASRNRGINLNSNQPQHF
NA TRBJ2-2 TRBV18 CASSPHAAGGTGELFF
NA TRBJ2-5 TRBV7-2 CASRPGTPAETQYF
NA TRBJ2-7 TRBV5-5 CASRGTSGTSSYEQYF
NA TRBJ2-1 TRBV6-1 CASSDRGGPYNEQFF
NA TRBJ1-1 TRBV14 CASSQDLAGEAFF
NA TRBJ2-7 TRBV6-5 CASSPLAGPYEQYF
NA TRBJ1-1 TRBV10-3 CAISGTSEAFF
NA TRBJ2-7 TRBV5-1 CASSTGLGYEQYF
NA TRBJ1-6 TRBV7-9 CASSLSFGNSPLHF
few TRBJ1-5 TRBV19 CASRAGNQPQHF
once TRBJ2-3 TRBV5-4 CASSTGLSLSTDTQYF
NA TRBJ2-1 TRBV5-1 CASSRGLAGGPRYNEQFF
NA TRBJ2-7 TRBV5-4 CASSVWTGGYREQYF
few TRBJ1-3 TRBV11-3 CASSQHLTIGGNTIYF
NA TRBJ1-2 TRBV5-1 CASSLENHRQGGGYTF
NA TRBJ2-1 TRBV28 CASSLVGRREVSEQFF
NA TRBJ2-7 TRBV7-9 CASWDTPYEQYF
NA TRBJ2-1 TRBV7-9 CASSLAGAGATYNEQFF
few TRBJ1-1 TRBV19 CATRPRHLDGWTEAFF